This is a list of T cell receptor beta chains from one sample in a study of monozygotic twins with inflammatory bowel disease. TCRdb processed the 5' RACE reads again and assigns one entry to each CDR3 protein, with no DNA. The sample holds approximately 330,000 distinct CDR3 sequences. Sequenced material: blood. The receptor set was obtained from a human donor with ulcerative colitis or Crohn's disease, or a healthy co-twin of an affected twin (not recorded which). Both conserved end residues are part of each CDR3. Each record gives: clone size, V gene, CDR3 length, J gene, CDR3 protein. A row's size may be missing; if present it is once, few, many or a size class.

clone size: -; V gene: TRBV7-2; CDR3 length: 14; J gene: TRBJ2-7; CDR3 protein: CASNPNPGPYEQYF
clone size: -; V gene: TRBV4-1; CDR3 length: 16; J gene: TRBJ2-2; CDR3 protein: CASSPGTSPYTGELFF
clone size: -; V gene: TRBV5-1; CDR3 length: 17; J gene: TRBJ1-2; CDR3 protein: CASTLAGTGLIGYGYTF
clone size: -; V gene: TRBV7-3; CDR3 length: 17; J gene: TRBJ2-3; CDR3 protein: CASRPGLAGEGTDTQYF
clone size: -; V gene: TRBV29-1; CDR3 length: 15; J gene: TRBJ2-3; CDR3 protein: CSVSTGGSGADTQYF
clone size: -; V gene: TRBV4-1; CDR3 length: 15; J gene: TRBJ2-2; CDR3 protein: CASSQTGMGTGELFF
clone size: -; V gene: TRBV12-3/TRBV12-4; CDR3 length: 15; J gene: TRBJ1-3; CDR3 protein: CASSSAGTGDNTIYF
clone size: -; V gene: TRBV6-1; CDR3 length: 15; J gene: TRBJ2-7; CDR3 protein: CASRPGLAGAYEQYF
clone size: -; V gene: TRBV28; CDR3 length: 13; J gene: TRBJ1-1; CDR3 protein: CASSLHGNTEAFF
clone size: -; V gene: TRBV15; CDR3 length: 16; J gene: TRBJ2-3; CDR3 protein: CATSRDLGATGDTQYF
clone size: -; V gene: TRBV6-5; CDR3 length: 16; J gene: TRBJ1-1; CDR3 protein: CASSYSWGRVDTEAFF
clone size: -; V gene: TRBV28; CDR3 length: 20; J gene: TRBJ2-5; CDR3 protein: CASSLSRTGGSSGLKETQYF
clone size: -; V gene: TRBV20-1; CDR3 length: 12; J gene: TRBJ2-7; CDR3 protein: CAGQGSSYEQYF
clone size: -; V gene: TRBV6-5; CDR3 length: 17; J gene: TRBJ1-4; CDR3 protein: CASSYSMLGATNEKLFF
clone size: -; V gene: TRBV20-1; CDR3 length: 12; J gene: TRBJ1-5; CDR3 protein: CSASGHNQPQHF
clone size: -; V gene: TRBV30; CDR3 length: 14; J gene: TRBJ2-2; CDR3 protein: CASPGVMNTGELFF
clone size: medium-sized; V gene: TRBV5-1; CDR3 length: 11; J gene: TRBJ2-5; CDR3 protein: CASSFQETQYF
clone size: -; V gene: TRBV7-3; CDR3 length: 15; J gene: TRBJ2-1; CDR3 protein: CASSSHGSGKDEQFF
clone size: -; V gene: TRBV12-3/TRBV12-4; CDR3 length: 16; J gene: TRBJ1-1; CDR3 protein: CASSLGEYRGDTEAFF